Shown below are 3 T cell receptor beta chains from a single sample sequenced in a study of beta chain features in type 1 diabetes. Findings and caveats of the study: Shortening that was moderate but significant affected the TCRB CDR3s of Type 1 diabetes patients in all four CD4+ subsets.

Every isolated RNA sample was fully reverse transcribed, so sequencing captured expressed TCRB transcripts. This table comes from immunoSEQ multiplex PCR, and its TCRdb copy is limited to in-frame clones, with some not included. The sample lists about 340,000 clones, less than 15% seen once, with roughly 0.015% in the top ten. Their antigens are not known. Sequenced sample: naive CD4+ T cells from blood. Receptor source: a woman under 30 with type 1 diabetes.

This clone showed up just a few times. The chain carries TRBV27 and TRBJ2-2; 9 bases map to TRBD1. The ends lost 5 bases at V and 4 bases at J; junction bases unmatched: 5. This CDR3 has 15 residues. From germline, CDR1 is MNHEY and CDR2 SMNVEV (reference sequence). The chain's CDR3 is CASSHRTGVTGELFF. CDR3 bases: TGTGCCAGCAGTCACCGGACAGGGGTCACCGGGGAGCTGTTTTTT.

The chain is built from TRBV5-6 and TRBJ1-1; 7 positions match TRBD1. V lost 3 bases and J lost 1; bases outside the gene matches: 6. The germline V gene encodes CDR1 SGHDT and CDR2 YYEEEE. This CDR3 has 15 residues. This chain's CDR3 is CASSSNRGANTEAFF. The CDR3 DNA follows: TGTGCCAGCAGCTCCAACAGGGGCGCGAACACTGAAGCTTTCTTT. Variable domain in full (rest from reference TRBV5-6 and TRBJ1-1): DAGVTQSPTHLIKTRGQQVTLRCSPKSGHDTVSWYQQALGQGPQFIFQYYEEEERQRGNFPDRFSGHQFPNYSSELNVNALLLGDSALYLCASSSNRGANTEAFFGQGTRLTVV.

Concerning this clone: The junction and the germline gene differ at one end; a read error may be behind it. The gene calls are TRBV19 and TRBJ2-4, with D unclear. This CDR3 is 13 amino acids long. The germline V gene encodes CDR1 LNHDA and CDR2 SQIVND (reference sequence). The CDR3 bases are TGTGCCAGTAGTATAGGATGGGCTGGAACATCGTCCTTC. Its protein product is CASSIGWAGTSSF. Full variable domain (missing parts from reference TRBV19 and TRBJ2-4): DGGITQSPKYLFRKEGQNVTLSCEQNLNHDAMYWYRQDPGQGLRLIYYSQIVNDFQKGDIAEGYSVSREKKESFPLTVTSAQKNPTAFYLCASSIGWAGTSSFGAGTRLSVL.